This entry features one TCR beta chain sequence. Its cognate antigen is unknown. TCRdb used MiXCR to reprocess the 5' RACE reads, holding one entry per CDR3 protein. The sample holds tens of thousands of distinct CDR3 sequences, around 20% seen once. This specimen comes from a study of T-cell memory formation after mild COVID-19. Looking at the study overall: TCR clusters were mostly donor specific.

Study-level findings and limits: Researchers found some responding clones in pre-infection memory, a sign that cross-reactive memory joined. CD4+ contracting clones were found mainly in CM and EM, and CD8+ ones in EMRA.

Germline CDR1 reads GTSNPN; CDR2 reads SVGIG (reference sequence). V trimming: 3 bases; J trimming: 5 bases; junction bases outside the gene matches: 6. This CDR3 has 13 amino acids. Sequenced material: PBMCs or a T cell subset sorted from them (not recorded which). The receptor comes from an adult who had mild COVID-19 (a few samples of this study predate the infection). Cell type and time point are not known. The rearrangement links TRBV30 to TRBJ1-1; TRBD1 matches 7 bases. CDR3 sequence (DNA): TGTGCCTGGAGCGTTAACAGGGGAACTGAAGCTTTCTTT. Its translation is CAWSVNRGTEAFF.